This record looks at one T cell receptor (beta chain) sequence and its context. The antigen remains unidentified. Sequencing used immunoSEQ multiplex PCR; TCRdb keeps in-frame clones, though not all of them. The data show around 450,000 clones, approximately 88% seen once. Treatment in this sample: roughly 19 received Ad26.COV2.S at low or high dose, single or two shots; roughly 5 received placebo; per-sample allocation not given. All samples were drawn on day 63, counting from the first vaccine or placebo injection. The sample is drawn from a study of Ad26.COV2.S vaccination and SARS-CoV-2 variants. Study results and limitations: Assessments of TCR breadth and depth may have underestimated the total T cell responses. Participants given vaccine showed non-spike TCR breadth similar to that of placebo recipients. While placebo recipients had lower spike-specific TCR breadth, vaccine recipients had more.

Trimming shortened V by 1 base and J by 3 bases, and 6 bases separated the two germline ends. CDR1 is SGDLS and CDR2 is YYNGEE in the germline V gene. CDR3 length equals 13 residues. This specimen was peripheral blood, taken in a trial of Ad26.COV2.S vaccine versus placebo. The origin of this receptor is a person aged 18-65 years who received the Ad26.COV2.S COVID-19 vaccine or a placebo. The gene calls are TRBV9 and TRBJ2-3; D call uncertain. CDR3 region: CASSVTMTDTQYF. CDR3 bases: TGTGCCAGCAGCGTAACCATGACAGATACGCAGTATTTT.